What follows are 7 T cell receptor beta chains derived from one specimen sequenced in a study of Graves' ophthalmopathy and Graves' hyperthyroidism (dated by TCRdb to 2016 to 2019). This sample was sequenced with an Illumina HiSeq 2000. For repertoire sequencing, TCR beta CDR3 regions were amplified from RNA transcripts. A first-round RT-PCR used HTBI primers with the Qiagen OneStep RT-PCR kit, followed by a second-round multiplex PCR, size selection and purification. TCRdb passed the public sequencing reads through fastp at Q25 and MiXCR, retaining productive beta sequences. Rows with a matching CDR3 protein are joined into one entry that keeps the most common DNA and genes. Recorded for this sample are around 470,000 distinct CDR3 sequences; approximately 15% of them occurred a single time. The ten largest make up about a tenth of the sample. Material: blood. These receptors were taken from a woman in her twenties or thirties with Graves' ophthalmopathy. Donor details come from another sample of the same person, matched by shared clones.

This clonotype was observed many times. The chain combines TRBV5-6 with TRBJ2-7; possibly TRBD2 for D (6 bases). The germline V gene has CDR1 SGHDT and CDR2 YYEEEE. Trimming removed 4 bases from V and 9 bases from J, with 14 bases in between. The CDR3 consists of 12 residues. For the CDR3, the DNA is TGTGCCAGCAGCCCAGGTCTGGGAGGGCAGTACTTC. This encodes CASSPGLGGQYF.

This clonotype came up many times. The chain joins TRBV28 to TRBJ2-7; possibly TRBD2 for D (5 bases). V was cut by 3 bases and J by 4 bases, with 16 bases left in between. Germline V CDR1 and CDR2: MDHEN, SYDVKM. The CDR3 covers 15 residues. The CDR3 here is CASSLRAPVRYEQYF. The CDR3 DNA follows: TGTGCCAGCAGTTTGAGGGCGCCGGTTAGATACGAGCAGTACTTC.

At least ten counts were recorded for this clonotype. The gene calls are TRBV6-1 and TRBJ1-1; no definite D call. CDR1 and CDR2 from the germline V gene are MNHNS and SASEGT. The CDR3 has 14 amino acids. V lost 5 bases and J lost 3, with 13 bases in between. CDR3 loop: CASSRTGSDTEAFF. The CDR3 bases are TGTGCCAGCAGTCGCACGGGATCGGACACTGAAGCTTTCTTT.

This clonotype occurred many times. The V and J genes are TRBV6-1 and TRBJ2-7; D call uncertain. Germline V gives CDR1 MNHNS, CDR2 SASEGT. The V gene lost 7 bases and the J gene lost 3 bases, with 7 bases spanning the gap. The CDR3 totals 11 residues. The CDR3 DNA reads as TGTGCCAGCACCACCTACTACGAGCAGTACTTC. It codes for CASTTYYEQYF.

This clonotype was picked up many times. This chain links TRBV2 with TRBJ1-2; D is unresolved. This CDR3 has 14 amino acids. V lost 3 bases and J 4 bases, leaving 12 bases between the germline ends. The V gene's germline CDR1 is SNHLY and CDR2 FYNNEI. The CDR3 bases are TGTGCCAGCAGTGACTCCCTGACTTCCTATGGCTACACCTTC. Its protein is CASSDSLTSYGYTF.

This clonotype has a count of ten or more. J is TRBJ1-5 and V is TRBV11-2, with D uncertain. Trimming removed 1 base from V and 10 bases from J, with 11 bases in between. The germline V gene encodes CDR1 SGHAT and CDR2 FQNNGV. This CDR3 contains 13 residues. The chain's CDR3 is CASSLATTQPQHF. Written as DNA, the CDR3 is TGTGCCAGCAGCTTAGCTACCACCCAACCCCAGCATTTT. The variable domain in full, with the rest retrieved from reference TRBV11-2 and TRBJ1-5, is EAGVAQSPRYKIIEKRQSVAFWCNPISGHATLYWYQQILGQGPKLLIQFQNNGVVDDSQLPKDRFSAERLKGVDSTLKIQPAKLEDSAVYLCASSLATTQPQHFGDGTRLSIL.

The genes are TRBV27 and TRBJ2-7, with a weak D call TRBD1 (6 bases). CDR1 is MNHEY, CDR2 SMNVEV, per germline (reference sequence). V was cut by 0 bases and J by 2 bases, with 11 bases left in between. This CDR3 is 15 amino acids long. CDR3 in DNA: TGTGCCAGCAGTTTATCCCGCACAGGGACCTACGAGCAGTACTTC. Protein sequence: CASSLSRTGTYEQYF.